This T cell receptor (beta chain) is drawn from a study of T-cell memory formation after mild COVID-19 (dated by TCRdb to the early 2020s). For the wider study: TCR sequence clusters from the two donors were largely donor specific. T-cell clones expanding and contracting after mild COVID-19 in a couple of donors were tracked by longitudinal TCRalpha and TCRbeta repertoire sequencing. The cohort was made up of two young adult volunteers, one female and one male, who were previously healthy.

Between the V and J ends, shortened by 4 bases and 0 bases respectively, the junction contains 6 bases. CDR3 length: 12 amino acids, cysteine to phenylalanine. Of all the DNA, just the CDR3 is kept, 36 bases in frame from base 1. CDR1 and CDR2 were assigned from the germline V gene as SQVTM and ANQGSEA. A note on this clonotype: The antigen it binds to is not known. No much larger clonotype is one base removed from it; base qualities were not supplied.

TCRdb shows the sequencer as Illumina NovaSeq 6000. Using 5'RACE with constant-segment primers, TCRalpha and TCRbeta cDNA libraries were constructed, with sample barcodes and unique molecular identifiers added in the process. RNA was extracted from every sample with Trizol reagent. Libraries were amplified in two PCR steps, with a second sample barcode and Illumina TruSeq adapters added in the second step. Sequencing of the libraries was done on an Illumina NovaSeq, producing 2 x 150 bp paired-end reads. As for the authors' bioinformatics: Demultiplexing of reads and collapsing into UMI-guided consensus sequences were performed with migec v1.2.7. With mixcr v2.1.11, UMI consensuses were aligned to TRA and TRB V and J templates and assembled into clonotypes. Clonotypes were classified as expanded or contracted when called significant by both edgeR and NoisET, with noise models trained on biological replicates. For edgeR calls, a false discovery rate-adjusted p below 0.01 and a log2 fold-change threshold of 1 were applied. As an exploratory analysis of dynamics, max-normalized trajectories of the 1000 most abundant clonotypes were examined by PCA with hierarchical clustering. Each responding clone was given a CD4 or CD8 phenotype based on the CD4+ and CD8+ repertoires, which had been sequenced separately. TCRdb trimmed public reads at Q25 via fastp, called clones via MiXCR and kept in-frame beta chains. Every distinct CDR3 protein forms one entry, paired with its most common genes and DNA. The V and J calls and clone size come from TCRdb's table, not from the authors' own analysis. The sample records about 340,000 distinct CDR3 sequences, about 21% of which are singletons. Of the sample, approximately 13% falls within the top ten clones.

Ficoll-Paque density gradient centrifugation was the method used to isolate PBMCs. Study-wide conclusions, independent of this receptor: Contracting CD4+ clones were located mainly in the CM and EM memory subsets, whereas CD8+ clones were found to be enriched in EMRA. From day 15 to 85, contracting clones showed balanced CD4/CD8 phenotypes, whereas a second wave of clones that expanded from day 15 to 37 leaned towards CD4+. Some responding clones were found in pre-infection memory, which suggests that pre-existing cross-reactive memory T cells took part in the SARS-CoV-2 response. Only two mild cases were covered in the study, and larger cohorts including severe cases with pre-infection samples were considered necessary. The second-wave clones that peaked on day 37 were not confirmed to be SARS-CoV-2 specific.

This TCR was sampled from an adult woman who had mild COVID-19 (a few samples of this study predate the infection). The sample titles of this study are shuffled in the database, so cell type and time point are left out; the donor was told from shared clones. Sequences were obtained from PBMCs or a T cell subset sorted from them (not recorded which). The rearranged segments are TRBV29-1 and TRBJ2-5; the D gene is unclear. The DNA sequence is as follows: TGCAGCGTTGGGGCAGACCAAGAGACCCAGTACTTC. Its protein product is CSVGADQETQYF.